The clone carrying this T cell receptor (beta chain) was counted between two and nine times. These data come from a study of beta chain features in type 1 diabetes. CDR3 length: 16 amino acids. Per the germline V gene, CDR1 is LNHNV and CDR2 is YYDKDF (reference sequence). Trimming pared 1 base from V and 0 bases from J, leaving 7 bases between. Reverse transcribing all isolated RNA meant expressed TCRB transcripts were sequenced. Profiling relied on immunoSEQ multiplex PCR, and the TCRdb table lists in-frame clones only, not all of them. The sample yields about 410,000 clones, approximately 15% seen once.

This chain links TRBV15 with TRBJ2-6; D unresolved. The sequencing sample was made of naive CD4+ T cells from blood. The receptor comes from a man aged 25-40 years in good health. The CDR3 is CATSRGSLSGANVLTF. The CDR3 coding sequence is TGTGCCACCAGCAGAGGGTCTCTCTCTGGGGCCAACGTCCTGACTTTC. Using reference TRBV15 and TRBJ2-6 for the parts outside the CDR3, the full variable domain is DAMVIQNPRYQVTQFGKPVTLSCSQTLNHNVMYWYQQKSSQAPKLLFHYYDKDFNNEADTPDNFQSRRPNTSFCFLDIRSPGLGDTAMYLCATSRGSLSGANVLTFGAGSRLTVL.